This T cell receptor beta chain originates from a study of technical replicates of blood from a few donors (dated by TCRdb to about 2017). The method was the immunoSEQ multiplex PCR assay. This is the immuneACCESS table as TCRdb keeps it, with only in-frame sequences that have V and J called. A part of the clones is gone; compared with another copy, unresolved V genes explain less than half, and the rest is unexplained. The sample profile shows about 70,000 clones; almost 99% of them were found once. The top ten clones comprise around 0.22% of the sample. Note on this clone: Its antigen has not been determined. No much larger clone exists at a distance of one base, and base qualities are not known.

Sequencing was done on a sample of T cells isolated from PBMCs. The TCR was taken from a human donor in good health.

At the DNA level, the sequence is TGTGCCAGCAGCTTAAGGGGGCAGGGGGCTGGGACCGGGGAGCTGTTTTTT. It translates to CASSLRGQGAGTGELFF. This receptor chain uses TRBV7-3 and TRBJ2-2, and 8 junction bases match TRBD1. Reading from cysteine to phenylalanine, the CDR3 counts 17 amino acids. Only the CDR3 part of the read is kept: 51 bases, read in frame from the first base. Germline trimming: 1 base from V, 5 bases from J; junction bases outside gene matches: 9. Based on the germline V gene, the CDR1 and CDR2 sequences are SGHTA and FQGTGA. The variable domain in full, with residues beyond the CDR3 obtained from the reference TRBV7-3 and TRBJ2-2 genes, is GAGVSQTPSNKVTEKGKYVELRCDPISGHTALYWYRQSLGQGPEFLIYFQGTGAADDSGLPNDRFFAVRPEGSVSTLKIQRTERGDSAVYLCASSLRGQGAGTGELFFGEGSRLTVL.